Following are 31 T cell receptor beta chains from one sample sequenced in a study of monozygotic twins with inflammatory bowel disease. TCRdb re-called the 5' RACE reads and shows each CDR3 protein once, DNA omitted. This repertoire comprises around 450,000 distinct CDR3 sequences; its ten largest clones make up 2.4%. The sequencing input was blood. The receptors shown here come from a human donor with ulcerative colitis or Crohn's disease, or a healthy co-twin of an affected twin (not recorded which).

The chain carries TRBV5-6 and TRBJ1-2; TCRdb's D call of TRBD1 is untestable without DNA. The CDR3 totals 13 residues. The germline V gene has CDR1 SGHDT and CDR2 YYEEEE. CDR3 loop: CASSQGTVEGYTF.

The CDR3 is CSASGGASLYEQYF. J is TRBJ2-7 and V is TRBV20-1; TCRdb designates TRBD1, a call that cannot be tested without DNA. The CDR3 length is 14 residues. Germline CDR1 DFQATT, CDR2 SNEGSKA (reference sequence).

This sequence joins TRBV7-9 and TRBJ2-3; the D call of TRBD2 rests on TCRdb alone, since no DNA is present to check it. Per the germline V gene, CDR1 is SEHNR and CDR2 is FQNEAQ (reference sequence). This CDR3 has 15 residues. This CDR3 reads CASSLGVAGTDTQYF.

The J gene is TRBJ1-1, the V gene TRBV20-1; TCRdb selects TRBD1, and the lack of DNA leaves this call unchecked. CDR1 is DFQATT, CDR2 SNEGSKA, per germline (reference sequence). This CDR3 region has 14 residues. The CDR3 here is CSASGTGLNTEAFF.

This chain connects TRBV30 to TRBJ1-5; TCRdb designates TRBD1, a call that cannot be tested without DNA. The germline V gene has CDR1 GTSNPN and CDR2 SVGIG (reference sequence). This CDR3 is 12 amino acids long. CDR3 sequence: CAWSRGNQPQHF.

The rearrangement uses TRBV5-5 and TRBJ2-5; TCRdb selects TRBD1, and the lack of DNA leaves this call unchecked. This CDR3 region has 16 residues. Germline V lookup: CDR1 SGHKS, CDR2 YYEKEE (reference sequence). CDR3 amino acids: CASSPGTGGFEETQYF.

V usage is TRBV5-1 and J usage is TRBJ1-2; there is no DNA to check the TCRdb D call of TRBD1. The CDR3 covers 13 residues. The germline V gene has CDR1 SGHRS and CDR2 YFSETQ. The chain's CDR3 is CASSLGDSRSYTF. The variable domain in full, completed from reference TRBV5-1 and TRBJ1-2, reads KAGVTQTPRYLIKTRGQQVTLSCSPISGHRSVSWYQQTPGQGLQFLFEYFSETQRNKGNFPGRFSGRQFSNSRSEMNVSTLELGDSALYLCASSLGDSRSYTFGSGTRLTVV.

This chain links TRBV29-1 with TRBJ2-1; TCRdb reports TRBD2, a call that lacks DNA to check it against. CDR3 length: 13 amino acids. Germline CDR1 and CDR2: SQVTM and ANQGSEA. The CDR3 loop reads CSAQGSGGTEQFF.

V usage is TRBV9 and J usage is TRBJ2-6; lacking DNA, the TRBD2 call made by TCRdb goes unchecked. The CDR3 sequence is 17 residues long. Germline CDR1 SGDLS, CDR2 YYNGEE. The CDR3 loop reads CASSFGPSPSGANVLTF.

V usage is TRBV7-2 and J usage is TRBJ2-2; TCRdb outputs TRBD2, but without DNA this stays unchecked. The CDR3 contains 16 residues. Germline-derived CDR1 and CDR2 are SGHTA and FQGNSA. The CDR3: CASSFIGTSGTGELFF.

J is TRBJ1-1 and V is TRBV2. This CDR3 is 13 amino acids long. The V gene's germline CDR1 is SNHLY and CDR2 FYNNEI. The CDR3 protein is CASSEKANTEAFF.

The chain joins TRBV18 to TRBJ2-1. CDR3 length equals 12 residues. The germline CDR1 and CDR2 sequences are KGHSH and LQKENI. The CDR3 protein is CANSPDSNEQFF.

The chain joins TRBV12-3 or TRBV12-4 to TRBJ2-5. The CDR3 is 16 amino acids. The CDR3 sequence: CASSGDLTSKRETQYF.

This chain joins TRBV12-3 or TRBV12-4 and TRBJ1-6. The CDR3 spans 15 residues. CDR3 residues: CASNEGTTYNSPLHF.

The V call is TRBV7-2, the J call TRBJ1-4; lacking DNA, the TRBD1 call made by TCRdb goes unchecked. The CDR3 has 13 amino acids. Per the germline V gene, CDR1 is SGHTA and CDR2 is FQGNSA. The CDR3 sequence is CASSFTGGEKLFF.

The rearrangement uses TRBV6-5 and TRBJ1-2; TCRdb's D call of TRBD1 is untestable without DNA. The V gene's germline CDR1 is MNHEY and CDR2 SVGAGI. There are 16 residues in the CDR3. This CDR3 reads CASSNRDGVYPYGYTF.

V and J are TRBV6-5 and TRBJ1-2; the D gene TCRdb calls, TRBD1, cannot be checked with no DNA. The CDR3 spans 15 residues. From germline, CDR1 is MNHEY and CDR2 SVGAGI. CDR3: CASSYQLGTNYGYTF.

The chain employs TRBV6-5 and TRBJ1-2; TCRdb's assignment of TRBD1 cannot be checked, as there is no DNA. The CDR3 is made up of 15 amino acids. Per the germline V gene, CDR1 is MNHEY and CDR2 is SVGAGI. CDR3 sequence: CASSSITGAHYGYTF.

CDR3 residues: CAISEHLRAWGHF. This sequence joins TRBV10-3 and TRBJ2-1; TCRdb gives TRBD2 as the D gene, but with no DNA this cannot be confirmed. In germline, CDR1 is ENHRY, CDR2 SYGVKD. The CDR3 runs to 13 residues.

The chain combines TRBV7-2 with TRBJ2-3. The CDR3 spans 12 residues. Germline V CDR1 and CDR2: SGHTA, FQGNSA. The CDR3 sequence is CASSSHGVTQYF.

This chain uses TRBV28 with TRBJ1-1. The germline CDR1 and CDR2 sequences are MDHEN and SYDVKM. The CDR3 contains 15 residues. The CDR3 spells CASSLLGKKNTEAFF.

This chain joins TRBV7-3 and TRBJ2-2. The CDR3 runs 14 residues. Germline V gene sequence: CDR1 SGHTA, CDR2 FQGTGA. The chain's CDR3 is CASSLSPNTGELFF.

CDR3 region: CASSLGGAESTDTQYF. This chain connects TRBV5-1 to TRBJ2-3; TCRdb lists TRBD1, though no DNA is available to test this call. Germline V lookup: CDR1 SGHRS, CDR2 YFSETQ. There are 16 residues in the CDR3.

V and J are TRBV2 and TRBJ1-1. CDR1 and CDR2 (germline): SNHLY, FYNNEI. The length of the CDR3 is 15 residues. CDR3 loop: CASRSQGTFNTEAFF.

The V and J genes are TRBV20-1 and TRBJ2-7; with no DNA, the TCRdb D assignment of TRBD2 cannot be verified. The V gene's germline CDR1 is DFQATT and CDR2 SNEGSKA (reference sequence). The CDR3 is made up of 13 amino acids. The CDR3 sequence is CSARTSGAHEQYF.

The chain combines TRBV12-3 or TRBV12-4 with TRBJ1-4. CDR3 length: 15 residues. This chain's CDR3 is CASSLWGATNEKLFF.

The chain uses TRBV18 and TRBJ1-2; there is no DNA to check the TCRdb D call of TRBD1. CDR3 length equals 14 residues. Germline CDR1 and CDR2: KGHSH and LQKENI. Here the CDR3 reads CASSPERGIYGYTF. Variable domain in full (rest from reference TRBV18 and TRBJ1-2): NAGVMQNPRHLVRRRGQEARLRCSPMKGHSHVYWYRQLPEEGLKFMVYLQKENIIDESGMPKERFSAEFPKEGPSILRIQQVVRGDSAAYFCASSPERGIYGYTFGSGTRLTVV.

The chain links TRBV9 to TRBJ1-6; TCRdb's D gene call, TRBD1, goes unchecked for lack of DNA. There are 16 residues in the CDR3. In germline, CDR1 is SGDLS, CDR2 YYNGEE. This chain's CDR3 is CASSVYRELRNSPLHF.

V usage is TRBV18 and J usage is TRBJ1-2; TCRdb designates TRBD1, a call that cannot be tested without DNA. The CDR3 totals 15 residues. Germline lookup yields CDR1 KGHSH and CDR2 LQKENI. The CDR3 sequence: CASSPDEDRTYGYTF.

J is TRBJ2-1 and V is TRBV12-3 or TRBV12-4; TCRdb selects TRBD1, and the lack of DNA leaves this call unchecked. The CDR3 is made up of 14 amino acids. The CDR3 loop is CASSLGTQYNEQFF.

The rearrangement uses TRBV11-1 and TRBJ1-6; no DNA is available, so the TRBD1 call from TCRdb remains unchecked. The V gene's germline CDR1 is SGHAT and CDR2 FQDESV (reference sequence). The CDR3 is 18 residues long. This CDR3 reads CASSRLPGQGGIRSPLHF.